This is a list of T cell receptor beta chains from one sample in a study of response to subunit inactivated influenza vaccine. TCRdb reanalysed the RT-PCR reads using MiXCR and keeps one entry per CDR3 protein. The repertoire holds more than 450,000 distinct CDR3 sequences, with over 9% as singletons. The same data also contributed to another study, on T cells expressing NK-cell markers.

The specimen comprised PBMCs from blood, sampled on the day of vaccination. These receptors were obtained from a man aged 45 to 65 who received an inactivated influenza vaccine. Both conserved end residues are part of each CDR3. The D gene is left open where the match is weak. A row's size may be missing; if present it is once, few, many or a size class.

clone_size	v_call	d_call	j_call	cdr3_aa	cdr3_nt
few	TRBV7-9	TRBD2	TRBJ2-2	CASSLAESGRDTGELFF	TGTGCCAGCAGCTTAGCTGAAAGCGGGAGAGACACCGGGGAGCTGTTTTTT
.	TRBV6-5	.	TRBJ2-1	CASSYKNEQFF	TGTGCCAGCAGTTACAAAAATGAGCAGTTCTTC
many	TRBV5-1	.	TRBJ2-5	CASSLGGTQETQYF	TGCGCCAGCAGCTTAGGAGGCACCCAAGAGACCCAGTACTTC
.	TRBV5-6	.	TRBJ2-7	CASSLDGGLRRPSYLANRDKYF	TGTGCCAGCAGCTTGGATGGGGGCTTACGCCGACCTTCTTACCTGGCCAATCGGGATAAGTACTTC
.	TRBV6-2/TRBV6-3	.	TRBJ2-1	CASSYGPGAYNEQFF	TGTGCCAGCAGTTACGGGCCGGGGGCCTACAATGAGCAGTTCTTC
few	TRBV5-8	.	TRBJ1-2	CASSPDGYSYTF	TGTGCCAGCAGCCCGGACGGATACAGCTACACCTTC
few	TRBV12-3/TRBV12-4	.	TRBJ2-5	CASSQTMGTQYF	TGTGCCAGCAGCCAAACTATGGGGACCCAGTACTTC
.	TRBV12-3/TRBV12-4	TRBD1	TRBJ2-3	CASSSTRQGAGSTQYF	TGTGCCAGCAGTTCCACCAGACAGGGGGCCGGGTCTACGCAGTATTTT
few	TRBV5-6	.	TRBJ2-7	CASSFEHEQYF	TGTGCCAGCAGCTTCGAACACGAGCAGTACTTC
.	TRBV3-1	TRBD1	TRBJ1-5	CASSQDPTGTRRNQPQHF	TGTGCCAGCAGCCAAGACCCGACAGGGACCCGACGCAATCAGCCCCAGCATTTT
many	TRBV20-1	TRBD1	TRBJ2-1	CSAGPLGQGIRDEQFF	TGCAGTGCCGGACCCCTGGGACAGGGGATTAGAGATGAGCAGTTCTTC
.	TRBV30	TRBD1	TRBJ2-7	CAWSAGTGSSYEQYF	TGTGCCTGGAGTGCGGGGACAGGGAGCTCCTACGAGCAGTACTTC
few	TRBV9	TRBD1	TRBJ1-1	CASSTRTGRNTEAFF	TGTGCCAGCAGCACCCGGACAGGGAGGAACACTGAAGCTTTCTTT
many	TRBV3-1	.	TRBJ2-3	CASSQEWGGIDTQYF	TGTGCCAGCAGCCAAGAATGGGGGGGCATAGATACGCAGTATTTT
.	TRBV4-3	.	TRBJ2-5	CASSQELAGGETQYF	TGCGCCAGCAGCCAAGAACTGGCGGGTGGAGAGACCCAGTACTTC
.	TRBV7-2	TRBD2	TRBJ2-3	CASSLLPSGSTDTQYF	TGTGCCAGCAGCTTATTGCCTAGCGGGAGCACAGATACGCAGTATTTT
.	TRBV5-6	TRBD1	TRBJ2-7	CASSDQLVEGTGGDEQYF	TGTGCCAGCAGCGATCAGCTTGTTGAGGGGACAGGGGGAGACGAGCAGTACTTC
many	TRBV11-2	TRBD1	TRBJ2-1	CASSSLAGGSEQFF	TGTGCCAGCAGCTCCCTAGCAGGGGGTAGTGAGCAGTTCTTC
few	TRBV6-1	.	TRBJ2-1	CASSEVSSYNEQFF	TGTGCCAGCAGTGAAGTAAGCTCCTACAATGAGCAGTTCTTC
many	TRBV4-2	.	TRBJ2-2	CASSRSWDTGELFF	TGTGCCAGCAGCCGTAGTTGGGACACCGGGGAGCTGTTTTTT
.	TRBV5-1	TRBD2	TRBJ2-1	CASSSSGRASYNEQFF	TGCGCCAGCAGCTCTAGCGGGAGGGCCTCCTACAATGAGCAGTTCTTC
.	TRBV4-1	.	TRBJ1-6	CASSQEWLNSPLHF	TGCGCCAGCAGCCAAGAGTGGCTTAATTCACCCCTCCACTTT
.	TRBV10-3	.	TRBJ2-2	CATTGNTGELFF	TGTGCCACCACGGGGAACACCGGGGAGCTGTTTTTT
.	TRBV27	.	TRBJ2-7	CASSSGQRRLYEQYF	TGTGCCAGCAGCTCCGGACAGAGGAGACTCTACGAGCAGTACTTC
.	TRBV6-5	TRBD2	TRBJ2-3	CASSYSTSGWGDTQYF	TGTGCCAGCAGTTATTCGACTAGCGGTTGGGGCGATACGCAGTATTTT
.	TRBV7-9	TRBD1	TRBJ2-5	CASSLVSGGAETQYF	TGTGCCAGCAGCTTAGTGTCAGGGGGCGCAGAGACCCAGTACTTC
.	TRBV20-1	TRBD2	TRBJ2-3	CSARVGAGLTDTQYF	TGCAGTGCTAGAGTCGGAGCGGGGCTCACAGATACGCAGTATTTT
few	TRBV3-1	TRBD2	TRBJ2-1	CASSPGLAGVGNEQFF	TGTGCCAGCAGCCCAGGACTAGCGGGAGTTGGTAATGAGCAGTTCTTC
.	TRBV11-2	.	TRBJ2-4	CASSRIEDTGTFENIQYF	TGTGCCAGCAGCCGTATCGAGGATACAGGGACCTTCGAAAACATTCAGTACTTC
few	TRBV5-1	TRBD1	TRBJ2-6	CASSLYRGPGANVLTF	TGCGCCAGCAGCTTGTACAGGGGTCCTGGGGCCAACGTCCTGACTTTC
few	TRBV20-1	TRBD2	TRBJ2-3	CSAPGLAESTDTQYF	TGCAGTGCGCCCGGACTAGCGGAGAGCACAGATACGCAGTATTTT
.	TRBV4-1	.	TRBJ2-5	CASSLGTFKETQYF	TGCGCCAGCAGCTTGGGGACATTCAAGGAGACCCAGTACTTC